The T cell receptor (beta chain) described here comes from a study of pediatric ulcerative colitis. The CDR3 covers 14 residues. Germline CDR1 is LNHDA and CDR2 is SQIVND (reference sequence). The V end lost 0 bases, the J end lost 4 bases, and 10 bases lay between the germline ends. TCRdb keeps only in-frame clones here, not all; method: immunoSEQ multiplex PCR. This sample yields about 64,000 clones, of which 80% to 90% are seen a single time; 3% to 4.5% belongs to the top ten. No immunosuppressive drugs were given to ulcerative colitis patients before diagnostic colonoscopy. Colonoscopy and blood draw happened at the same time.

The material sequenced was blood. This clonotype originated in a boy between 5 and 17 years old with severe ulcerative colitis. The chain is built from TRBV19 and TRBJ2-7, with a weak D call TRBD2 (7 bases). Here the CDR3 reads CASSIDGGRYEQYF. DNA of the CDR3: TGTGCCAGTAGTATAGACGGGGGGCGGTACGAGCAGTACTTC.